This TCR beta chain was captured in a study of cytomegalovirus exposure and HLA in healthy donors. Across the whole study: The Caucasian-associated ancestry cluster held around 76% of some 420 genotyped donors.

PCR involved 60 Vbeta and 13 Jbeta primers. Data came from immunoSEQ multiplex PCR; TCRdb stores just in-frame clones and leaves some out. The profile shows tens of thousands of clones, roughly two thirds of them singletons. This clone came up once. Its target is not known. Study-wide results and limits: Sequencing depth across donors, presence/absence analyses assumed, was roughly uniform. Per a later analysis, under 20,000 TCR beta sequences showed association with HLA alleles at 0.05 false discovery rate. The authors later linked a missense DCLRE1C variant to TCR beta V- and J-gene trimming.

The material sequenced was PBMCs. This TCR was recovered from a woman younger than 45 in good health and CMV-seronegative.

CDR3 sequence reads: CASKEGGAGGYTF. CDR3 in DNA: TGTGCCAGCAAAGAGGGAGGAGCTGGGGGCTACACCTTC. This chain links TRBV6-1 with TRBJ1-2, with D unresolved. Germline CDR1 and CDR2: MNHNS and SASEGT. V lost 7 bases to trimming and J lost 8 bases, with 17 bases between them. The CDR3 is made up of 13 amino acids.